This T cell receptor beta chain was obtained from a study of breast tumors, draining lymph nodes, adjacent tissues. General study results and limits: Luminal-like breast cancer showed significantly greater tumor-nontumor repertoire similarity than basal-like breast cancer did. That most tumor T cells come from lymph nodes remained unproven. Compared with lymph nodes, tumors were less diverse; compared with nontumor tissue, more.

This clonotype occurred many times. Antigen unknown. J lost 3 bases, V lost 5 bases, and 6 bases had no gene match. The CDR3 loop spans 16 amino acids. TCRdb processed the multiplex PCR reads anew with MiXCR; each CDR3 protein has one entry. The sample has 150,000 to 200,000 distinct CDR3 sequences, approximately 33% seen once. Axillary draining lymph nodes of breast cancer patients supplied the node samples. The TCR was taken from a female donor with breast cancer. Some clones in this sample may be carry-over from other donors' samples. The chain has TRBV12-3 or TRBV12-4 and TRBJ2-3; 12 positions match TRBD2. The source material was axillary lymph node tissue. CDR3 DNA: TGTGCCAGCAGTGACGCCGGGACTAGCGGGACAGATACGCAGTATTTT. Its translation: CASSDAGTSGTDTQYF.